The sequence of this TCR beta chain was determined in a study of identifying expanded T cells in peripheral blood. TCRdb keeps only in-frame clones here, not all; method: immunoSEQ multiplex PCR. The table shows approximately 56,000 clones, with approximately 86% occurring only once. Comments on this clone: What it binds is unknown.

Broader study findings: Approximately two-week clone count variance significantly increased as total template count grew. Technical replicates showed roughly 1.2 changed clones; roughly two weeks 15 to 20; four weeks 19.

Collection occurred without any documented infections or immune events in donors. This TCR was recovered from a person between 18 and 75 years old in good health. Sequenced sample: blood.

The CDR3 sequence is CASSLHRMNTEAFF. The CDR3 bases are TGTGCCAGCAGCTTACACCGCATGAACACTGAAGCTTTCTTT. This sequence joins TRBV7-2 and TRBJ1-1; D remains ambiguous. The CDR3 extends over 14 amino acids. Germline CDR1 is SGHTA and CDR2 is FQGNSA. Trimming cost V 2 bases and J 0 bases, with 7 bases left between them. Full variable domain (rest looked up from reference TRBV7-2 and TRBJ1-1): GAGVSQSPSNKVTEKGKDVELRCDPISGHTALYWYRQSLGQGLEFLIYFQGNSAPDKSGLPSDRFSAERTGGSVSTLTIQRTQQEDSAVYLCASSLHRMNTEAFFGQGTRLTVV.